The 13 T cell receptor beta chains below come from one sample, sequenced in a study of blood T cells in healthy people across ages. It was with a sample-barcoded 5' primer and a J-beta primer mix that a second PCR of about 6 to 12 cycles was run. In TCRdb, the 5' RACE reads were re-called with MiXCR into one record per CDR3 protein. Of 1.2 million to 1.5 million distinct CDR3 sequences listed, around 55% are singletons. The material sequenced was blood. The receptors were sampled from a man between 18 and 35 years old in good health.

This clonotype was recorded a few times. The gene calls are TRBV20-1 and TRBJ2-2, with D possibly matching TRBD2 (5 bases). This CDR3 is built from 15 residues. The V gene's germline CDR1 is DFQATT and CDR2 SNEGSKA (reference sequence). Trimming pared 0 bases from V and 1 base from J, leaving 9 bases between. The CDR3 here is CSARDPGKNTGELFF. For the CDR3, the DNA is TGCAGTGCTAGAGACCCCGGGAAGAACACCGGGGAGCTGTTTTTT.

The CDR3 region is CSVDGHLYNEQFF. Written as DNA, the CDR3 is TGCAGCGTTGACGGGCACCTCTACAATGAGCAGTTCTTC. The rearrangement joins TRBV29-1 to TRBJ2-1; D not resolved. The germline V and J ends were trimmed by 3 bases and 3 bases, with 9 bases remaining between them. The CDR3 runs to 13 residues. Germline V CDR1 and CDR2: SQVTM, ANQGSEA.

The CDR3: CASGPGQAHQPQHF. DNA for the CDR3: TGTGCTAGTGGTCCTGGACAGGCCCATCAGCCCCAGCATTTT. V and J are TRBV12-5 and TRBJ1-5; 7 positions agree with TRBD1. The CDR3 is 14 residues long. Germline V CDR1 and CDR2: LGHNT, FRNRAP. V lost 5 bases and J lost 5; bases outside the gene matches: 6.

V and J are TRBV5-6 and TRBJ2-7; 9 nucleotides align to TRBD2. Trimming at V came to 0 bases and at J to 10 bases, leaving 17 bases not matched to a gene. Germline CDR1 reads SGHDT; CDR2 reads YYEEEE. This CDR3 is built from 17 residues. The CDR3 DNA reads as TGTGCCAGCAGCTTGGGTGGAGGCGGGAGGGCACAAGAGGCCCAGTACTTC. This encodes CASSLGGGGRAQEAQYF.

This chain connects TRBV29-1 to TRBJ2-1; TRBD2 matches 9 bases. V shed 7 bases, J shed 2 bases, and the junction held 3 bases outside the gene matches. The CDR3 has 13 residues. Germline CDR1 and CDR2: SQVTM and ANQGSEA. The CDR3 protein is CSAIAGAYNEQFF. The CDR3 region has the DNA TGCAGCGCAATAGCGGGGGCCTACAATGAGCAGTTCTTC.

J is TRBJ2-5 and V is TRBV6-2 or TRBV6-3; D unresolved. The V and J ends lost 6 bases and 5 bases respectively, with 10 bases between them. This CDR3 spans 12 amino acids. Germline lookup yields CDR1 MNHEY and CDR2 SVGEGT. The CDR3 here is CASSVMVETQYF. The CDR3 DNA reads as TGTGCCAGCAGCGTCATGGTTGAGACCCAGTACTTC.

This clonotype was observed a few times. The chain employs TRBV7-2 and TRBJ2-7, with 14 bases aligning to TRBD2. CDR1 is SGHTA, CDR2 FQGNSA, per germline. This CDR3 is built from 18 residues. V trimming: 5 bases; J trimming: 6 bases; junction bases outside the gene matches: 15. CDR3 sequence reads: CASSPGTSGRDLLREQYF. In DNA form, the CDR3 reads TGTGCCAGCAGCCCAGGGACTAGCGGGAGAGATTTACTACGCGAGCAGTACTTC.

This clonotype was seen more than once but under ten times. This chain links TRBV6-2 or TRBV6-3 with TRBJ1-2; 8 bases fit TRBD1. V was pared by 6 bases and J by 3 bases, with 15 bases of the junction left unmatched. CDR3 length: 17 amino acids. In germline, CDR1 is MNHEY, CDR2 SVGEGT. The CDR3 sequence: CASRRRGTGTGDYGYTF. CDR3 sequence (DNA): TGTGCCAGCAGACGTAGGGGTACCGGGACAGGTGACTATGGCTACACCTTC.

Only a few counts were recorded for this clonotype. The chain links TRBV6-2 or TRBV6-3 to TRBJ2-5; D remains unclear. Deletions cut 10 bases from V and 2 bases from J, with 20 bases between. The CDR3 length is 15 residues. The V gene's germline CDR1 is MNHEY and CDR2 SVGEGT. The CDR3 nucleotides read TGTGCCACCACCCTAGGATGGGGTGATCAAGAGACCCAGTACTTC. It encodes CATTLGWGDQETQYF.

V gene TRBV28 combines with J gene TRBJ2-3; a possible D gene is TRBD1 (5 bases). V was shortened by 7 bases and J by 11 bases, with 13 bases between the two germline ends. Germline CDR1 is MDHEN and CDR2 is SYDVKM. There are 11 residues in the CDR3. In DNA form, the CDR3 reads TGTGCCAGCACTCAAGGGGTTAAGCAGTATTTT. Protein product: CASTQGVKQYF.

The chain uses TRBV10-3 and TRBJ2-5, with D tentatively TRBD1 or TRBD2 (6 bases each). The J call may be wrong; the DNA end is better matched by TRBJ2-7. CDR3 length: 14 amino acids. Germline V lookup: CDR1 ENHRY, CDR2 SYGVKD. The CDR3 reads CAISESGGPDEQYF. DNA of the CDR3: TGTGCCATCAGTGAGTCTGGGGGGCCTGACGAGCAGTACTTC.

Comments on this clonotype: An end of the junction does not agree with germline; a read error may underlie this. V usage is TRBV14 and J usage is TRBJ2-1; D is undetermined. The V gene's germline CDR1 is SGHDN and CDR2 FVKESK. This CDR3 is built from 11 residues. The chain's CDR3 is CAGSNVNEQFF. The CDR3 region has the DNA TGTGCCGGCAGCAACGTCAATGAGCAGTTCTTC.

The chain uses TRBV2 and TRBJ2-1, with 14 bases lining up with TRBD2. J gave up 5 bases and V 0 bases, and 6 bases lay outside the gene matches. This CDR3 is 18 amino acids long. Germline V gene lookup returns CDR1 SNHLY and CDR2 FYNNEI. The CDR3 region is CASSEARLAGGINNEQFF. The CDR3 DNA follows: TGTGCCAGCAGTGAAGCAAGACTAGCGGGAGGGATAAACAATGAGCAGTTCTTC.